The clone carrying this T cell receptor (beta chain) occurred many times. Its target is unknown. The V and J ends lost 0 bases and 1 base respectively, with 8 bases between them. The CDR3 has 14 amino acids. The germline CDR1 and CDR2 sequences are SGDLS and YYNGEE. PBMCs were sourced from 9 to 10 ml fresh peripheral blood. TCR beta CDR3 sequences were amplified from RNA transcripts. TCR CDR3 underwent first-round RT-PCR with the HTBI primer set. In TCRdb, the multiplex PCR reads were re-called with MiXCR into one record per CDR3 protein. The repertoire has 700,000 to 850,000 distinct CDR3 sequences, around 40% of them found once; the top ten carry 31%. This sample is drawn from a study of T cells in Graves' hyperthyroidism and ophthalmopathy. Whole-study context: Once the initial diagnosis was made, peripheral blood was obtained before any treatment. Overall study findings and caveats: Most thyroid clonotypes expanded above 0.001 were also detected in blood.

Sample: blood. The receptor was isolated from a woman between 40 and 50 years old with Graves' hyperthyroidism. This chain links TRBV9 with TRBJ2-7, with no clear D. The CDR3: CASSVESASYEQYF. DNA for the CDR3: TGTGCCAGCAGCGTAGAGTCAGCATCCTACGAGCAGTACTTC. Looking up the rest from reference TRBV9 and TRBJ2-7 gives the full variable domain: DSGVTQTPKHLITATGQRVTLRCSPRSGDLSVYWYQQSLDQGLQFLIQYYNGEERAKGNILERFSAQQFPDLHSELNLSSLELGDSALYFCASSVESASYEQYFGPGTRLTVT.